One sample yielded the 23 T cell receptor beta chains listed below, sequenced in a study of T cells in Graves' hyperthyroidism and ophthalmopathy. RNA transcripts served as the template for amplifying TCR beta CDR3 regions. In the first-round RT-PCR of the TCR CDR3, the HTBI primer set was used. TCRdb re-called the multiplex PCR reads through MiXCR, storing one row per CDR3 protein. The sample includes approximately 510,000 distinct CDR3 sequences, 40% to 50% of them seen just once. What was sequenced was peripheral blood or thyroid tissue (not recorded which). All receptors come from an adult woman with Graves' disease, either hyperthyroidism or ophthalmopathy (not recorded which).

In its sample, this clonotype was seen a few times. The CDR3 here is CASSRDNYGYTF. The CDR3 DNA reads TGTGCCAGCAGCCGAGATAACTATGGCTACACCTTC. The chain joins TRBV7-9 to TRBJ1-2; D gene uncertain. From germline, CDR1 is SEHNR and CDR2 FQNEAQ (reference sequence). This CDR3 is built from 12 residues. Trimming left V 5 bases short and J 1 base short, with 5 bases between.

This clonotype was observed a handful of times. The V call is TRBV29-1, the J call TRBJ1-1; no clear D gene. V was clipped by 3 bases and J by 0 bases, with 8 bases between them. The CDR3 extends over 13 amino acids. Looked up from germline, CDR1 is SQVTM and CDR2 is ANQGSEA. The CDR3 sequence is CSVDMKMNTEAFF. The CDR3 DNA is TGCAGCGTTGATATGAAGATGAACACTGAAGCTTTCTTT.

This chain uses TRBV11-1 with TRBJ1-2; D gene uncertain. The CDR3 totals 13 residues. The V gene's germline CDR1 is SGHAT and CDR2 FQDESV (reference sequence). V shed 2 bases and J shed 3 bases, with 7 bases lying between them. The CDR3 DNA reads TGTGCCAGCAGCTTATGGTTCGACTATGGCTACACCTTC. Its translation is CASSLWFDYGYTF.

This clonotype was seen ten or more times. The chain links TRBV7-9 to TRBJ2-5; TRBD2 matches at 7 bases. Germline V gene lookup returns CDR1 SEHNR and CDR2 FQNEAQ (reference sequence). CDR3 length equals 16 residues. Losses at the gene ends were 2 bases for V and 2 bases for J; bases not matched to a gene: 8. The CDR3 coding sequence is TGTGCCAGCAGCTTATCACTAGCGTTGGGGCAAGAGACCCAGTACTTC. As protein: CASSLSLALGQETQYF.

The CDR3 DNA is TGTGCCAGCAGTGAATACACAGGGTTAGCTTTCTTT. Translated, it gives CASSEYTGLAFF. The rearrangement joins TRBV25-1 to TRBJ1-1; tentative D call: TRBD1 (6 bases). Germline CDR1 and CDR2: MGHDK and SYGVNS. Trimming removed 0 bases at V and 10 bases at J, with 9 bases between. The CDR3 totals 12 residues.

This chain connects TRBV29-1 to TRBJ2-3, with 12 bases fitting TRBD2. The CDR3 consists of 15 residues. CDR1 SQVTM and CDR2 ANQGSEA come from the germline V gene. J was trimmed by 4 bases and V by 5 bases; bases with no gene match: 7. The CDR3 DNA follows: TGCAGCGTTACCCCGACTAGCGGGAGCGCAGATACGCAGTATTTT. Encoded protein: CSVTPTSGSADTQYF.

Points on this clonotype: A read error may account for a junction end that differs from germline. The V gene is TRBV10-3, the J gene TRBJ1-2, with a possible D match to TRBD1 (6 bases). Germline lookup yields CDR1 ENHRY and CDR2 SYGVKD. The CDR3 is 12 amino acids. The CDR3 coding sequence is TGTACCATCAGTGAGAGGACAGCTGGCTACACCTTC. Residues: CTISERTAGYTF.

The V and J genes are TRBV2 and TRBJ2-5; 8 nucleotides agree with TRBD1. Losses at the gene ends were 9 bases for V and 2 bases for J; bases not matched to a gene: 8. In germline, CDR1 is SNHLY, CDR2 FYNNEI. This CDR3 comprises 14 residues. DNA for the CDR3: TGTGCCAGTACCTCCCGGGACAGGCAAGAGACCCAGTACTTC. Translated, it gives CASTSRDRQETQYF.

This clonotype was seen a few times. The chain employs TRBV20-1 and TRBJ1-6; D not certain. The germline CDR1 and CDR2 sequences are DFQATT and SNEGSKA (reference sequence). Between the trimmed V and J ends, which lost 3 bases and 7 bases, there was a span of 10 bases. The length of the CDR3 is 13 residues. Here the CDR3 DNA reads TGCAGTGCTAGGGTGGCTAAAAATTCACCCCTCCACTTT. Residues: CSARVAKNSPLHF.

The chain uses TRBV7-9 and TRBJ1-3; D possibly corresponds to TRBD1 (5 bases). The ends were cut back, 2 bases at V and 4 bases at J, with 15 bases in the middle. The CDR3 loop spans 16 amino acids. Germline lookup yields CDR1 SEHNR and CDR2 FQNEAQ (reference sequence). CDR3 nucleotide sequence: TGTGCCAGCAGCTTACCCCAGGGCTCGTTGGGAAACACCATATATTTT. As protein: CASSLPQGSLGNTIYF.

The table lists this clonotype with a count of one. The CDR3 spells CSPRYGGQETQYF. CDR3 nucleotides: TGCAGCCCGAGATACGGAGGCCAAGAGACCCAGTACTTC. The chain recombines TRBV20-1 with TRBJ2-5, with a weak D call TRBD2 (5 bases). The germline V gene encodes CDR1 DFQATT and CDR2 SNEGSKA (reference sequence). This CDR3 comprises 13 residues.

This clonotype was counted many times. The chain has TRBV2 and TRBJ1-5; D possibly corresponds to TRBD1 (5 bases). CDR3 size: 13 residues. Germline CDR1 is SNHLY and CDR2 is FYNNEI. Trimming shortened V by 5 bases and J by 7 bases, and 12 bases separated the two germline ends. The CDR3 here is CASSQGVRQPQHF. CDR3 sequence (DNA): TGTGCCAGCAGTCAAGGGGTTCGGCAGCCCCAGCATTTT.

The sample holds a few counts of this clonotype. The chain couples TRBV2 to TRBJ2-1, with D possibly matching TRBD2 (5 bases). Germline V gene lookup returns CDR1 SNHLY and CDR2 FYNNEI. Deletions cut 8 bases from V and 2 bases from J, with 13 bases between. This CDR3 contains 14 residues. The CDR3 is CASALGVAYNEQFF. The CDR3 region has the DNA TGTGCCAGCGCCTTGGGAGTTGCCTACAATGAGCAGTTCTTC.

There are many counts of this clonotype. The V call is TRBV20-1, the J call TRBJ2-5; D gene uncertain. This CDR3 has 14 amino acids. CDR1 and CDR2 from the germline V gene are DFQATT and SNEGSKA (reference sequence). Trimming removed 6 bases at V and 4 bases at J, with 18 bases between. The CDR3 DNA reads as TGCAGTGCCCACTCTGTTGTGGGGTTAGAGACCCAGTACTTC. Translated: CSAHSVVGLETQYF.

The CDR3 reads CASSRSGAGRGRSYEQYF. The CDR3 DNA sequence: TGTGCCAGCAGCCGATCGGGGGCCGGGAGGGGTCGGTCCTACGAGCAGTACTTC. The chain carries TRBV5-5 and TRBJ2-7, with 8 bases matching TRBD2. The germline V gene has CDR1 SGHKS and CDR2 YYEKEE (reference sequence). The CDR3 consists of 18 residues. V trimming: 4 bases; J trimming: 1 base; junction bases outside the gene matches: 16.

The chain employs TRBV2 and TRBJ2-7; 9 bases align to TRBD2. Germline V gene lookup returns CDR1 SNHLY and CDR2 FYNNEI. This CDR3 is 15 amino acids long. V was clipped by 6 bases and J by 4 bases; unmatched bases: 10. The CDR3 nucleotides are TGTGCCAGCAGCCAAGGCGGGAGGGCCTGGTACGAGCAGTACTTC. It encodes CASSQGGRAWYEQYF.

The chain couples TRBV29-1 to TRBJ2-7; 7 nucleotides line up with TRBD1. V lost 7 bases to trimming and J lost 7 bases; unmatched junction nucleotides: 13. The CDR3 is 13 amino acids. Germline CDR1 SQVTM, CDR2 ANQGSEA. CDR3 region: CSAGQANTGEQYF. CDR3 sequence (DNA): TGCAGCGCTGGACAGGCGAACACCGGGGAGCAGTACTTC.

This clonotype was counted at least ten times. In DNA form, the CDR3 reads TGTGCCAGCAGCTTAGCTTCCGGGGACCGGCCCCAGCATTTT. Its translation: CASSLASGDRPQHF. This rearrangement joins TRBV7-6 to TRBJ1-5, with D perhaps matching TRBD1 (5 bases). Germline CDR1 reads SGHVS; CDR2 reads FNYEAQ. V was clipped by 0 bases and J by 9 bases, with 12 bases between them. This CDR3 has 14 amino acids.

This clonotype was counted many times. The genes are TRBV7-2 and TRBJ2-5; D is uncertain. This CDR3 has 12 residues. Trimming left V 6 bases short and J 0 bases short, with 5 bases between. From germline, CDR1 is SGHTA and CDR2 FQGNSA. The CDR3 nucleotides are TGTGCCAGCAGTGGGTACCAAGAGACCCAGTACTTC. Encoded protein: CASSGYQETQYF.

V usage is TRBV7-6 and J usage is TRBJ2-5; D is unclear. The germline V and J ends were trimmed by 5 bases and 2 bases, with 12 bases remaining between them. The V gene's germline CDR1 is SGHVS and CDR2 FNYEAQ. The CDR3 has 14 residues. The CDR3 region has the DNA TGTGCCAGCAGCCAAACAGAGACTCAAGAGACCCAGTACTTC. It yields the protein CASSQTETQETQYF.

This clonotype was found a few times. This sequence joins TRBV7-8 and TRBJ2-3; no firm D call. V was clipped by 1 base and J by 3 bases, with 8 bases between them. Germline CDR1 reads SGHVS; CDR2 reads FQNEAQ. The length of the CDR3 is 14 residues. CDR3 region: CASSLGSRTDTQYF. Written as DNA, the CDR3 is TGTGCCAGCAGCTTAGGGTCAAGGACAGATACGCAGTATTTT.

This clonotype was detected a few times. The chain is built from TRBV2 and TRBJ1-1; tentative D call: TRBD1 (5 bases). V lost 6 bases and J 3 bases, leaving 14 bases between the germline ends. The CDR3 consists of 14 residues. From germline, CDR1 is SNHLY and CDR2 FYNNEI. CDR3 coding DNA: TGTGCCAGCAGCTCGACGGGACGCGACACTGAAGCTTTCTTT. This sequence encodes CASSSTGRDTEAFF.

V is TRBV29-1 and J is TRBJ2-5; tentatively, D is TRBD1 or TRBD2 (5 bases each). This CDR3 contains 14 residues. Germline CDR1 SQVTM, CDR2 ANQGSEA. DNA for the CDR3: TGCACCCCCCCAGGAAAGGGACCCCAAGAGACCCAGTACTTC. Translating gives CTPPGKGPQETQYF.